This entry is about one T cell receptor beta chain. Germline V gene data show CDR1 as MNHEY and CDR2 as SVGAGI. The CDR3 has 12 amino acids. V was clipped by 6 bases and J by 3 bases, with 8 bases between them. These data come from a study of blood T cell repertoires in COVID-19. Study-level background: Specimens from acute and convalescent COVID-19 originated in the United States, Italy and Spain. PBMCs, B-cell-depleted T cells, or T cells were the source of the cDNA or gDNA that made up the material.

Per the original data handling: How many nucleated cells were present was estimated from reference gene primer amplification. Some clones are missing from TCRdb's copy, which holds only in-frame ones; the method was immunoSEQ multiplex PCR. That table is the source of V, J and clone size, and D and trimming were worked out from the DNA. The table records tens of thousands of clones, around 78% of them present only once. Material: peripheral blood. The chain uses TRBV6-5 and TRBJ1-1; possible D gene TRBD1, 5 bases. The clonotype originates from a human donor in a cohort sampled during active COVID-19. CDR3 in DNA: TGTGCCAGCAGAAAACAGGACACTGAAGCTTTCTTT. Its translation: CASRKQDTEAFF.